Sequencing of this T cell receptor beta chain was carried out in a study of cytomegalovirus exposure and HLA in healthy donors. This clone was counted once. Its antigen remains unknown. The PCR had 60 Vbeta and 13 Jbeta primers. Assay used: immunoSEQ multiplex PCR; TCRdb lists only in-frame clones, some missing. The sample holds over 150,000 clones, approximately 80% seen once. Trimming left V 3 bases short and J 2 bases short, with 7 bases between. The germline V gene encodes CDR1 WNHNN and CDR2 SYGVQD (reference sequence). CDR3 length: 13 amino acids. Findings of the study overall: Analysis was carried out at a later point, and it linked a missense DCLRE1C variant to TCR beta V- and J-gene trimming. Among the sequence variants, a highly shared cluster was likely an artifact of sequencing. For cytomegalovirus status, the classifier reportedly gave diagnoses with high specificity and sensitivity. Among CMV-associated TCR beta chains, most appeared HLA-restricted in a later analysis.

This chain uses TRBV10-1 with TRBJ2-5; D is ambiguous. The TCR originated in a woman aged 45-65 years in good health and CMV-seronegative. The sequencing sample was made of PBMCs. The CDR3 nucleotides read TGCGCCAGCAGTGAAAGCGTTCAAGAGACCCAGTACTTC. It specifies CASSESVQETQYF.